This is a list of T cell receptor beta chains from one sample in a study of vaccination effects on CD4 cells after COVID-19. Produced via immunoSEQ multiplex PCR; TCRdb's table is partial and in-frame only. This sample has roughly 42,000 clones, with around 67% found just once. Their target antigens are unknown. The specimen comprised CD4+ T cells from PBMCs cultured with HCoV-OC43 spike peptides, sampled before COVID-19 vaccination. The receptors derive from a human donor who received a COVID-19 vaccine. Each CDR3 is given with its conserved first and last residue. The D gene is left open where the match is weak. Rows give clone size only sometimes, using once, few, many, or a class for an expanded clone.

D	V	J	size	DNA	CDR3
-	TRBV5-1	TRBJ2-2	-	TGCGCCACCACTGACGGCCTGAACACCGGGGAGCTGTTTTTT	CATTDGLNTGELFF
-	TRBV25-1	TRBJ2-7	-	TGTGCCAGCAACTGGGGGTACGAGCAGTACTTC	CASNWGYEQYF
TRBD1	TRBV30	TRBJ1-1	many	TGTGCCTGGAGTTTAGGGACAGGGTTTGAAGCTTTCTTT	CAWSLGTGFEAFF
-	TRBV7-9	TRBJ2-7	-	TGTGCCAGCAGCCCCCGGGGGACAGCCTCCTACGAGCAGTACTTC	CASSPRGTASYEQYF
TRBD1	TRBV4-1	TRBJ2-6	-	TGCGCCAGCAGCCAAACCGGGACAGCGTCTGGGGCCAACGTCCTGACTTTC	CASSQTGTASGANVLTF
-	TRBV6-1	TRBJ1-1	-	TGTGCCAGCAGTGAGGGGGGGGCACGGACTGAAGCTTTCTTT	CASSEGGARTEAFF
-	TRBV7-9	TRBJ1-2	once	TGTGCCAGCAGCTTAGTCGGGATTTGGAACTATGGCTACACCTTC	CASSLVGIWNYGYTF
-	TRBV9	TRBJ2-7	once	TGTGCCAGCAGCGTAGACCCTACCCTCCACGAGCAGTACTTC	CASSVDPTLHEQYF
TRBD1	TRBV14	TRBJ1-2	once	TGTGCCAGCAGCCGACCTGACAGGGCCTATGGCTACACCTTC	CASSRPDRAYGYTF
TRBD2	TRBV5-8	TRBJ2-1	once	TGTGCCAGCAGCTCAGGACTAGCGGGAGCGAATGAGCAGTTCTTC	CASSSGLAGANEQFF
-	TRBV10-3	TRBJ1-6	-	TGTGCCATCAGTGAGTCGGGGTTTCGAAGTTCACCCCTCCACTTT	CAISESGFRSSPLHF
TRBD2	TRBV5-1	TRBJ2-1	-	TGCGCCAGCAGCACCAATAGCGGGAGACAGGGCGATGAGCAGTTCTTC	CASSTNSGRQGDEQFF
TRBD2	TRBV19	TRBJ2-3	-	TGTGCCAGTAGTGGGGGACTAGCGGGGGGGTCTGGTACGCAGTATTTT	CASSGGLAGGSGTQYF